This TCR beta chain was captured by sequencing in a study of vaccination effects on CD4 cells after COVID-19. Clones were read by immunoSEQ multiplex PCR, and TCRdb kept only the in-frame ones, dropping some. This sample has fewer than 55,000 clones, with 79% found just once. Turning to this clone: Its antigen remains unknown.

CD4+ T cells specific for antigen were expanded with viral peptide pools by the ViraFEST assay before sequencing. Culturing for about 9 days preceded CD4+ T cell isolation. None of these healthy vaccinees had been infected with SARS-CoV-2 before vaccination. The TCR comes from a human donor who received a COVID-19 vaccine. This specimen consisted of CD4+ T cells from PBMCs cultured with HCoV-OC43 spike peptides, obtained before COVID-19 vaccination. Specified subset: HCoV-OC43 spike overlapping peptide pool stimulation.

The CDR3 DNA reads as TGTGCCAGCAGGCGAGATACAGGGCAGGAGACCCAGTACTTC. This encodes CASRRDTGQETQYF. The rearrangement joins TRBV7-2 to TRBJ2-5, with D possibly being TRBD1 (6 bases). This CDR3 contains 14 residues. The V gene lost 6 bases and the J gene lost 5 bases, with 16 bases spanning the gap. The germline CDR1 and CDR2 sequences are SGHTA and FQGNSA.